Below, 32 T cell receptor beta chains from the same sample are listed, as sequenced in a study of post-analysis software for immune sequencing data. Whole-study results and caveats: Controls showed lower frequencies than patients for 4 or 5 TRBV segments, and TRBV5-6, TRBV5-1 and TRBV20-1 were among these.

These TCRs' antigens remain unknown. Unique-molecular-identifier-tagged TCR beta cDNA libraries were used. In TCRdb, the PCR reads were re-called with MiXCR into one record per CDR3 protein. There are around 710,000 distinct CDR3 sequences in the sample; more than 45% occur only once, and 4.9% lies in the top ten. Source material: blood. The receptors shown here come from a girl aged 5-17 years with multiple sclerosis.

This clonotype was counted between two and nine times. The gene calls are TRBV12-3 or TRBV12-4 and TRBJ2-3; D gene ambiguous. The V and J ends lost 3 bases and 6 bases respectively, with 7 bases between them. The CDR3 is made up of 12 amino acids. DNA for the CDR3: TGTGCCAGCAGTTTCGACGATGATACGCAGTATTTT. As protein: CASSFDDDTQYF.

This clonotype was recorded at least ten times. The V and J genes are TRBV7-6 and TRBJ2-1; a possible D gene is TRBD2 (6 bases). Germline V gene sequence: CDR1 SGHVS, CDR2 FNYEAQ. V dropped 5 bases and J dropped 1 base, with 9 bases sitting between them. The CDR3 runs to 14 residues. The CDR3 coding sequence is TGTGCCAGCAGCCCCGGGGGTTCCTACAATGAGCAGTTCTTC. It encodes CASSPGGSYNEQFF.

The rearrangement joins TRBV4-3 to TRBJ2-4; D may correspond to TRBD1 or TRBD2 (6 bases each). Trimming removed 0 bases at V and 9 bases at J, with 21 bases between. Germline CDR1 is LGHNA and CDR2 is YSLEER. CDR3 length: 17 amino acids. The CDR3 DNA is TGCGCCAGCAGCCAAGATTCTTCGGGGGCGGGTAACCTCATTCAGTACTTC. This gives the protein CASSQDSSGAGNLIQYF.

The sample holds a few counts of this clonotype. The rearrangement joins TRBV7-6 to TRBJ2-3, with 9 positions matching TRBD1. Germline CDR1 is SGHVS and CDR2 is FNYEAQ. This CDR3 comprises 14 residues. Trimming cost V 4 bases and J 7 bases; bases outside gene matches: 6. The CDR3 DNA reads as TGTGCCAGCAGCTCCCGGGACAGGGCGAATACGCAGTATTTT. It encodes CASSSRDRANTQYF.

This clonotype occurred a few times. V is TRBV4-2 and J is TRBJ2-1; TRBD2 matches 14 bases. Germline V gives CDR1 LGHNA, CDR2 YNFKEQ. CDR3 length: 18 residues. J was trimmed by 8 bases and V by 3 bases; bases with no gene match: 12. CDR3 DNA: TGTGCCAGCAGCCAGGTCTCTGGACTAGCGGGAGGTTTGTATGAGCAGTTCTTC. Translating gives CASSQVSGLAGGLYEQFF.

This clonotype was seen a few times. The rearrangement joins TRBV28 to TRBJ2-5, with 7 bases lining up with TRBD1. Germline V lookup: CDR1 MDHEN, CDR2 SYDVKM. Germline trimming cut 5 bases from V and 1 base from J; bases unmatched to any gene: 7. This CDR3 comprises 15 residues. The DNA of the CDR3 is TGTGCCAGCAGTCCAATAGGACAGGCCCAAGAGACCCAGTACTTC. It encodes CASSPIGQAQETQYF.

The chain employs TRBV15 and TRBJ2-1; the D is unclear. The CDR3 spans 17 residues. The V end was cut by 0 bases, the J end by 0 bases, with 12 bases between. In germline, CDR1 is LNHNV, CDR2 YYDKDF (reference sequence). CDR3 nucleotide sequence: TGTGCCACCAGCAGAGAGCGGACGGGTGACTCCTACAATGAGCAGTTCTTC. This translates into CATSRERTGDSYNEQFF.

This clonotype was seen more than once but under ten times. The chain has TRBV20-1 and TRBJ2-5; D is perhaps TRBD2 (5 bases). The J call may be in error: the DNA end matches TRBJ2-7 better. Germline V gene lookup returns CDR1 DFQATT and CDR2 SNEGSKA (reference sequence). The CDR3 extends over 15 amino acids. The CDR3: CSARRSDGNRLEQYF. CDR3 DNA sequence: TGCAGTGCTAGACGTTCGGACGGGAATCGCCTCGAGCAGTACTTC.

The rearrangement links TRBV18 to TRBJ1-1; 7 nucleotides line up with TRBD1. V was pared by 1 base and J by 5 bases, with 10 bases of the junction left unmatched. Germline loops: CDR1 KGHSH, CDR2 LQKENI. This CDR3 has 16 residues. The CDR3 region has the DNA TGTGCCAGCTCACCACGGCCAAATCAGGGGGGTACTGAAGCTTTCTTT. Translated: CASSPRPNQGGTEAFF.

The V gene is TRBV7-9, the J gene TRBJ2-7; 12 bases match TRBD2. The J call is in doubt because the DNA end fits TRBJ2-1 better. The CDR3 contains 16 residues. Germline loops: CDR1 SEHNR, CDR2 FQNEAQ (reference sequence). CDR3 coding DNA: TGTGCCAGCAGCTACATCCCGGGACTAGCGGGCTACGAGCAGTTCTTC. Translating gives CASSYIPGLAGYEQFF.

The chain couples TRBV20-1 to TRBJ2-5; D call uncertain. The J call may be wrong; the DNA end is better matched by TRBJ2-7. The CDR3 loop spans 14 amino acids. Germline V gene data show CDR1 as DFQATT and CDR2 as SNEGSKA (reference sequence). The CDR3, as DNA: TGCAGTGCTAGAGATTTAGTTGGTACCAACGAGCAGTACTTC. Amino acids: CSARDLVGTNEQYF.

A remark on this clonotype: A read error may produce the germline difference seen at one junction end. The rearrangement links TRBV5-1 to TRBJ2-6, with 9 nucleotides matching TRBD1. Germline assignment: CDR1 SGHRS and CDR2 YFSETQ. This CDR3 has 15 residues. CDR3 residues: CASSLGTGAANVLTF. Written as DNA, the CDR3 is TGCGCCAGCAGCTTGGGGACAGGGGCGGCCAATGTCCTGACTTTC.

The chain carries TRBV25-1 and TRBJ1-1, with unresolved D. Germline CDR1 and CDR2: MGHDK and SYGVNS. The CDR3 covers 14 residues. The V end lost 0 bases, the J end lost 4 bases, and 9 bases lay between the germline ends. The CDR3 DNA is TGTGCCAGCAGTGAATACTTTACCCCCACTGAAGCTTTCTTT. Translation: CASSEYFTPTEAFF.

The gene calls are TRBV7-8 and TRBJ2-7; 16 nucleotides align to TRBD2. Per the germline V gene, CDR1 is SGHVS and CDR2 is FQNEAQ. The CDR3 extends over 23 amino acids. V lost 2 bases and J lost 2; bases outside the gene matches: 21. This CDR3 is CASSLFLPGLAGGTYLTAYEQYF. Written as DNA, the CDR3 is TGTGCCAGCAGCTTATTCCTGCCGGGACTAGCGGGAGGGACCTACCTTACAGCCTACGAGCAGTACTTC.

V is TRBV6-5 and J is TRBJ1-2; perhaps TRBD1 as D (6 bases). This CDR3 has 15 residues. V shed 5 bases and J shed 4 bases, with 17 bases lying between them. CDR1 and CDR2 from the germline V gene are MNHEY and SVGAGI. CDR3 sequence reads: CASSPWTDLSYGYTF. The CDR3 nucleotides are TGTGCCAGCAGTCCATGGACAGATCTGAGCTATGGCTACACCTTC.

The CDR3 DNA follows: TGCAGTGCTAGAGTAGGGACTAGCGGGAGGGACACAGATACGCAGTATTTT. This translates into CSARVGTSGRDTDTQYF. This chain uses TRBV20-1 with TRBJ2-3, with 16 bases that match TRBD2. This CDR3 contains 17 residues. The V and J ends lost 1 base and 2 bases, in that order; junction bases with no gene match: 3. Germline V lookup: CDR1 DFQATT, CDR2 SNEGSKA (reference sequence).

This chain connects TRBV19 to TRBJ2-1, with 8 bases that match TRBD2. The length of the CDR3 is 16 residues. In germline, CDR1 is LNHDA, CDR2 SQIVND (reference sequence). The ends lost 2 bases at V and 7 bases at J; junction bases unmatched: 10. The DNA of the CDR3 is TGTGCCAGTAGTATACCGCCGGCGGGAGGACAGAATGAGCAGTTCTTC. Translating gives CASSIPPAGGQNEQFF.

This clonotype was recorded a few times. The gene calls are TRBV7-9 and TRBJ1-1, with D hard to call. Germline V gene data show CDR1 as SEHNR and CDR2 as FQNEAQ (reference sequence). The CDR3 runs 11 residues. Trimming left V 5 bases short and J 7 bases short, with 8 bases between. The CDR3 region has the DNA TGTGCCAGCAGCGACGGTCATGAAGCTTTCTTT. Protein: CASSDGHEAFF. The variable domain in full, with the rest retrieved from reference TRBV7-9 and TRBJ1-1, is DTGVSQNPRHKITKRGQNVTFRCDPISEHNRLYWYRQTLGQGPEFLTYFQNEAQLEKSRLLSDRFSAERPKGSFSTLEIQRTEQGDSAMYLCASSDGHEAFFGQGTRLTVV.

CDR3 residues: CASSVEGVETQYF. The CDR3 DNA reads TGTGCCAGCAGCGTCGAGGGGGTCGAGACCCAGTACTTC. The chain recombines TRBV9 with TRBJ2-5; a possible D gene is TRBD1 (6 bases). The V end lost 2 bases, the J end lost 5 bases, and 10 bases lay between the germline ends. CDR1 is SGDLS, CDR2 YYNGEE, per germline. This CDR3 is 13 amino acids long.

This clonotype was counted only a few times. The rearrangement links TRBV20-1 to TRBJ2-5, with 8 bases fitting TRBD2. CDR1 is DFQATT, CDR2 SNEGSKA, per germline (reference sequence). The CDR3 runs 14 residues. Unmatched junction bases numbered 14, after V lost 3 bases and J lost 11 bases. The CDR3 nucleotides read TGCAGTGCTAGGGCCCTGCGGGAGGTGAGGGAGCAGTACTTC. As protein: CSARALREVREQYF.

The chain uses TRBV6-5 and TRBJ2-4; D not resolved. This CDR3 has 17 amino acids. CDR1 is MNHEY and CDR2 is SVGAGI in the germline V gene. Trimming left V 4 bases short and J 0 bases short, with 16 bases between. This chain's CDR3 is CASSSPRSTLAKNIQYF. The CDR3 region has the DNA TGTGCCAGCAGTTCCCCAAGGTCCACCTTAGCCAAAAACATTCAGTACTTC.

The rearrangement uses TRBV29-1 and TRBJ2-1; unclear D gene. The V gene lost 4 bases and the J gene lost 4 bases, with 8 bases spanning the gap. There are 12 residues in the CDR3. The V gene's germline CDR1 is SQVTM and CDR2 ANQGSEA. CDR3 sequence: CSVAGRYNEQFF. The CDR3, as DNA: TGCAGCGTTGCTGGGCGATACAATGAGCAGTTCTTC.

DNA of the CDR3: TGTGCCAGCGGTGGGGGCAGACAAGGGGCACACAATGAGCAGTTCTTC. Its translation is CASGGGRQGAHNEQFF. The genes are TRBV25-1 and TRBJ2-1; D perhaps matches TRBD1 (6 bases). The V end lost 8 bases, the J end lost 5 bases, and 22 bases lay between the germline ends. Germline CDR1 reads MGHDK; CDR2 reads SYGVNS. This CDR3 has 16 amino acids.

This rearrangement joins TRBV20-1 to TRBJ2-5; 8 nucleotides line up with TRBD2. Looked up from germline, CDR1 is DFQATT and CDR2 is SNEGSKA (reference sequence). The trim removed 6 bases at V and 1 base at J, leaving 4 bases unmatched. The CDR3 extends over 13 amino acids. The CDR3 DNA reads TGCAGTGCGACCGCGGGAGGCCAAGAGACCCAGTACTTC. It is translated as CSATAGGQETQYF.

The chain combines TRBV7-2 with TRBJ2-7; 11 bases align to TRBD1. The germline CDR1 and CDR2 sequences are SGHTA and FQGNSA. The CDR3 contains 13 residues. The junction had 5 bases not matched to a gene; V was cut back by 10 bases and J by 3 bases. CDR3 protein: CAIGDRGSYEQYF. The DNA of the CDR3 is TGTGCCATCGGGGACAGGGGGAGCTACGAGCAGTACTTC.

The CDR3 sequence is CASSISRKETQYF. DNA of the CDR3: TGTGCCAGTAGTATCTCCAGGAAAGAGACCCAGTACTTC. This sequence joins TRBV19 and TRBJ2-5; D unresolved. The germline gives CDR1 LNHDA, CDR2 SQIVND (reference sequence). The V end was cut by 3 bases, the J end by 3 bases, with 8 bases between. The CDR3 has 13 residues. Full variable domain (remainder filled in from reference TRBV19 and TRBJ2-5): DGGITQSPKYLFRKEGQNVTLSCEQNLNHDAMYWYRQDPGQGLRLIYYSQIVNDFQKGDIAEGYSVSREKKESFPLTVTSAQKNPTAFYLCASSISRKETQYFGPGTRLLVL.

As DNA, the CDR3 is TGTGCCAGCAGAGCGGACAGGGGCAATGAGCAGTTCTTC. Amino acid sequence: CASRADRGNEQFF. The chain has TRBV2 and TRBJ2-1; 9 bases map to TRBD1. CDR3 length: 13 amino acids. J lost 6 bases, V lost 6 bases, and 3 bases had no gene match. Germline V CDR1 and CDR2: SNHLY, FYNNEI.

J is TRBJ2-5 and V is TRBV11-2, with D unresolved. Trimming shortened V by 4 bases and J by 2 bases, and 17 bases separated the two germline ends. The CDR3 is 16 residues long. Germline V gene data show CDR1 as SGHAT and CDR2 as FQNNGV. CDR3 sequence: CASSSSIDMGQETQYF. As DNA, the CDR3 is TGTGCCAGCAGCTCCAGCATCGACATGGGACAAGAGACCCAGTACTTC.

The V and J genes are TRBV20-1 and TRBJ1-5; D call uncertain. The germline gives CDR1 DFQATT, CDR2 SNEGSKA (reference sequence). V lost 6 bases, J lost 0 bases, and 9 bases lay in between. The CDR3 covers 13 residues. CDR3 nucleotides: TGCAGTGCCCGGACTGTTAGCAATCAGCCCCAGCATTTT. Translated: CSARTVSNQPQHF.

This clonotype was detected a few times. The chain couples TRBV6-6 to TRBJ2-1; 11 bases are shared with TRBD2. CDR1 MNHNY and CDR2 SVGAGI come from the germline V gene (reference sequence). Trimming at V came to 5 bases and at J to 7 bases, leaving 10 bases not matched to a gene. The CDR3 spans 16 residues. In DNA form, the CDR3 reads TGTGCCAGCAGTGACCCAACTAGCGGGAGTCGGAATGAGCAGTTCTTC. Protein sequence: CASSDPTSGSRNEQFF.

This clonotype was observed a few times. The chain combines TRBV24-1 with TRBJ1-1, with D possibly TRBD1 on 5 matching bases. V was clipped by 4 bases and J by 6 bases, with 17 bases between them. Germline V gives CDR1 KGHDR, CDR2 SFDVKD. The length of the CDR3 is 15 residues. This CDR3 reads CATSEAGTTGSEAFF. The CDR3, as DNA: TGTGCCACCAGTGAGGCCGGGACCACCGGGTCTGAAGCTTTCTTT.

The chain links TRBV7-6 to TRBJ2-3; TRBD1 might be the D (6 bases). Germline V gives CDR1 SGHVS, CDR2 FNYEAQ. CDR3 size: 18 residues. V gave up 4 bases and J gave up 2 bases, with 22 bases separating them. The CDR3 DNA sequence: TGTGCCAGCAGCTCAACAATTGTGACAGGCAAAAACACAGATACGCAGTATTTT. It is translated as CASSSTIVTGKNTDTQYF.